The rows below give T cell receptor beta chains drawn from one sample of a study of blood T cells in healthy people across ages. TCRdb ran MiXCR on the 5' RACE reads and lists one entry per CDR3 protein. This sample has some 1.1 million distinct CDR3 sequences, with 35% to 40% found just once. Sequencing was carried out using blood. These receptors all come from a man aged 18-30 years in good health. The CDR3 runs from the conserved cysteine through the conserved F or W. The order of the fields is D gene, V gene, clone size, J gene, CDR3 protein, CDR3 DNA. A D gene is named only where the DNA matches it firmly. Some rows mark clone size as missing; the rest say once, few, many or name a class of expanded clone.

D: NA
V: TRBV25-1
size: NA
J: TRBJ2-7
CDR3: CASGRPGAGIQYF
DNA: TGTGCCAGCGGACGACCGGGGGCGGGGATCCAGTACTTC

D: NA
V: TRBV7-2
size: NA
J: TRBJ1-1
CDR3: CASSHPRDTEAFF
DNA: TGTGCCAGCAGTCACCCGCGGGACACTGAAGCTTTCTTT

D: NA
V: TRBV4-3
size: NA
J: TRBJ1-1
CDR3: CASSRRDDTEAFF
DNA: TGCGCCAGCAGCCGCCGGGACGACACTGAAGCTTTCTTT

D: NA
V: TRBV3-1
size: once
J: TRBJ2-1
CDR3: CASSQDLAFEQFF
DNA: TGTGCCAGCAGCCAAGATCTCGCGTTTGAGCAGTTCTTC

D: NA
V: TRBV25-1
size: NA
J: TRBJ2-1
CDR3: CASSENSRYNEQFF
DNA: TGTGCCAGCAGTGAAAACAGTAGGTACAATGAGCAGTTCTTC

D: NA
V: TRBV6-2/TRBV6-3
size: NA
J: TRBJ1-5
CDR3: CASSYSAFTGNQPQHF
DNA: TGTGCCAGCAGTTACTCGGCCTTCACGGGCAATCAGCCCCAGCATTTT

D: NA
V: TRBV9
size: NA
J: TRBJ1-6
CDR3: CASSVGTAVGSPLHF
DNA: TGTGCCAGCAGCGTGGGGACGGCGGTGGGTTCACCCCTCCACTTT

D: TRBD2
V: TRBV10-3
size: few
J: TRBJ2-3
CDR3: CAISGRTSGGSTDTQYF
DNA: TGTGCCATCAGCGGCAGGACTAGCGGGGGGAGCACAGATACGCAGTATTTT

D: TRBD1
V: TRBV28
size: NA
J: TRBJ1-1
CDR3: CASSSSGQANTEAFF
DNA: TGTGCCAGCAGTTCCTCAGGACAGGCGAACACTGAAGCTTTCTTT

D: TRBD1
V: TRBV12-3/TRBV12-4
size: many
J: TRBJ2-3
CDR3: CASSPDRGPTDTQYF
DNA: TGTGCCAGCAGCCCGGACAGGGGGCCGACAGATACGCAGTATTTT

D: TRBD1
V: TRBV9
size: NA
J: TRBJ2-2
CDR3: CASSVNRGSGELFF
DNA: TGTGCCAGCAGCGTAAACAGGGGGTCCGGGGAGCTGTTTTTT

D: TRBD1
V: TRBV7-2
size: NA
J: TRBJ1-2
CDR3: CASSLMGTGGGYTF
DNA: TGTGCCAGCAGCTTAATGGGGACAGGAGGTGGCTACACCTTC

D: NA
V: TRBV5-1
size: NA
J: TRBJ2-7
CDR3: CAGSLVGTYEQYF
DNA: TGCGCCGGCAGCTTGGTCGGGACCTACGAGCAGTACTTC

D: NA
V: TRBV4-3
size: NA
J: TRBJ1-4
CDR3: CASSQGTTYNGKGEKLFF
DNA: TGCGCCAGCAGCCAAGGGACGACATACAACGGAAAAGGGGAAAAACTGTTTTTT

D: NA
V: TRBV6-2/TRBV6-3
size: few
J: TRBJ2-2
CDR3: CASSYSMGTGELFF
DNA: TGTGCCAGCAGTTACTCGATGGGCACCGGGGAGCTGTTTTTT

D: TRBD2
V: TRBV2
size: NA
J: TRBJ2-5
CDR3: CASSPQGTSGAKTQYF
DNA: TGTGCCAGCAGTCCCCAGGGGACTAGCGGGGCTAAGACCCAGTACTTC

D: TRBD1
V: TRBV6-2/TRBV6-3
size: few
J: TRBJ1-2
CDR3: CASTPTGTGNYGYTF
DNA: TGTGCCAGCACCCCCACCGGGACAGGGAACTATGGCTACACCTTC

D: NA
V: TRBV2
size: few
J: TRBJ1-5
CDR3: CASNEGGNQPQHF
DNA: TGTGCCAGCAACGAGGGGGGCAATCAGCCCCAGCATTTT

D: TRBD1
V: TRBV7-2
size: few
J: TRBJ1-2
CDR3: CASSLVRQGSYGYTF
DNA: TGTGCCAGCAGCTTAGTTCGACAGGGTAGCTATGGCTACACCTTC

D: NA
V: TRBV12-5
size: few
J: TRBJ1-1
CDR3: CASGLWEEGEPEAFF
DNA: TGTGCTAGTGGTTTGTGGGAGGAGGGGGAACCTGAAGCTTTCTTT

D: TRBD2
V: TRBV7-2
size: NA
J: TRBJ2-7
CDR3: CASSSRTSGGYPYEQYF
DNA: TGTGCCAGCAGCTCCAGGACTAGCGGGGGGTACCCCTACGAGCAGTACTTC

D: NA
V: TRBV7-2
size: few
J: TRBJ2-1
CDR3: CASSLVVGPENEQFF
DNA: TGTGCCAGCAGCTTAGTGGTGGGGCCGGAGAATGAGCAGTTCTTC

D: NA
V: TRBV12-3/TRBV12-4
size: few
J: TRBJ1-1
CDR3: CASTGIGGTEAFF
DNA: TGTGCCAGCACTGGGATTGGGGGCACTGAAGCTTTCTTT

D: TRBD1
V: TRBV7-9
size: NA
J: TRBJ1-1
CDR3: CASSPLARQGTEAFF
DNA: TGTGCCAGCAGCCCCCTCGCGCGACAGGGCACTGAAGCTTTCTTT

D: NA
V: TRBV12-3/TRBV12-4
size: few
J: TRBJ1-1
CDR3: CASSLDPAITEAFF
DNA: TGTGCCAGCAGCTTGGACCCAGCGATTACTGAAGCTTTCTTT

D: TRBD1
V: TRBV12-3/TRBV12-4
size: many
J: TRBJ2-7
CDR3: CASSLAWDRGTYEQYF
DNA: TGTGCCAGCAGTTTAGCATGGGACAGGGGGACTTACGAGCAGTACTTC

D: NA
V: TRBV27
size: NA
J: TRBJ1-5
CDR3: CASSGSSYSNQPQHF
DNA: TGTGCCAGCAGCGGCAGTTCTTATAGCAATCAGCCCCAGCATTTT

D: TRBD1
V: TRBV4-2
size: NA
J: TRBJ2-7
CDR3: CASSQGRGQGYNEQYF
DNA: TGTGCCAGCAGCCAAGGTAGGGGACAGGGGTACAATGAGCAGTACTTC

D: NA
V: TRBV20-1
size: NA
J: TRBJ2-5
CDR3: CSARFEGEETQYF
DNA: TGCAGTGCTAGATTCGAGGGGGAAGAGACCCAGTACTTC

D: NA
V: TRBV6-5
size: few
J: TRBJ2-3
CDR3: CASSYGQGSGTDTQYF
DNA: TGTGCCAGCAGTTACGGCCAGGGAAGCGGCACAGATACGCAGTATTTT

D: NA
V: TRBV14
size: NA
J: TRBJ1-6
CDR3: CASSPRPLLAPLHF
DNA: TGTGCCAGCAGCCCTCGGCCCCTTCTGGCACCCCTCCACTTT

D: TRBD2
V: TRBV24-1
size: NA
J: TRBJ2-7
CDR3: CATSEVSGTSDEQYF
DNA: TGTGCCACCAGTGAGGTTTCCGGGACTAGCGATGAGCAGTACTTC

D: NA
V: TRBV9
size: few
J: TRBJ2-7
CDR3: CASSDGQYEQYF
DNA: TGTGCCAGCAGCGACGGGCAGTACGAGCAGTACTTC

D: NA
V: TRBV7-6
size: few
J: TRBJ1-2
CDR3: CASSLRGVKDDYGYTF
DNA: TGTGCCAGCAGCTTACGGGGAGTCAAAGATGACTATGGCTACACCTTC

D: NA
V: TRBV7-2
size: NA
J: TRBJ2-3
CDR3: CASSFPRRTARTDTQYF
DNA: TGTGCCAGCAGCTTTCCCAGGAGGACAGCGCGCACAGATACGCAGTATTTT

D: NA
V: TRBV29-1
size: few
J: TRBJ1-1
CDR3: CSVRSGGLNTEAFF
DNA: TGCAGCGTTCGCAGTGGGGGTCTGAACACTGAAGCTTTCTTT

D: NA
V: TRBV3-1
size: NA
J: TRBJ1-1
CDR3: CASSQRAPGNTEAFF
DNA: TGTGCCAGCAGCCAAAGGGCCCCGGGGAACACTGAAGCTTTCTTT

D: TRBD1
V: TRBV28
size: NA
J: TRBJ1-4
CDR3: CASRKAGGEKLFF
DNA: TGTGCCAGCCGAAAGGCAGGGGGTGAAAAACTGTTTTTT

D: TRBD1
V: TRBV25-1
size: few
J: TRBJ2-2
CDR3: CASRGDSTTGELFF
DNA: TGTGCCAGCAGAGGGGACAGCACTACCGGGGAGCTGTTTTTT

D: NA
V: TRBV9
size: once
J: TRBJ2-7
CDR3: CASRVEVEGRETSYEQYF
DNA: TGTGCCAGCAGGGTAGAGGTGGAGGGGCGCGAAACCAGTTACGAGCAGTACTTC

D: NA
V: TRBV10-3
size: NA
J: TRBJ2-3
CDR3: CAISKDSTDTQYF
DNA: TGTGCCATCAGTAAGGACAGCACAGATACGCAGTATTTT

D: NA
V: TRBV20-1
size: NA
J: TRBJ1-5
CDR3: CSARGPFGQQGQPQHF
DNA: TGCAGTGCTAGAGGGCCGTTTGGACAGCAGGGTCAGCCCCAGCATTTT

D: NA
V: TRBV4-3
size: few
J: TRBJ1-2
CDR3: CASSQAAGSEGYTF
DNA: TGCGCCAGCAGCCAAGCGGCAGGGTCTGAAGGCTACACCTTC

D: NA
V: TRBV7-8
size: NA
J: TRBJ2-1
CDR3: CASSFPSDNEQFF
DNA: TGTGCCAGCAGCTTTCCTAGCGACAATGAGCAGTTCTTC

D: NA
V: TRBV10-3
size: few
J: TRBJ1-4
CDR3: CAISPEGEATNEKLFF
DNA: TGTGCCATCAGCCCTGAGGGGGAGGCAACTAATGAAAAACTGTTTTTT

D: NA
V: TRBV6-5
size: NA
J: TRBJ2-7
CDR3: CASKGENYEQYF
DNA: TGTGCCAGCAAGGGGGAGAACTACGAGCAGTACTTC

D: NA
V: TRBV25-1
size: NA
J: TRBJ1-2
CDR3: CASSEGVGDYGYTF
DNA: TGTGCCAGCAGTGAAGGGGTAGGGGACTATGGCTACACCTTC

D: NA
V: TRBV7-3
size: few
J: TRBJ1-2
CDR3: CASSFPPTSYGYTF
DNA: TGTGCCAGCAGCTTCCCACCTACCAGCTATGGCTACACCTTC

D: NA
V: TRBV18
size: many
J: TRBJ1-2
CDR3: CASSPSVLNYGYTF
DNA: TGTGCCAGCTCACCCTCTGTACTTAACTATGGCTACACCTTC

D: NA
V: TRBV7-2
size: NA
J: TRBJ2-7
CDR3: CASSLLGVGAHYEQYF
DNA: TGTGCCAGCAGCTTATTAGGGGTTGGGGCCCACTACGAGCAGTACTTC

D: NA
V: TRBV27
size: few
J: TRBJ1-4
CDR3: CASSSDRSGEKLFF
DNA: TGTGCCAGCAGTTCCGACAGATCTGGTGAAAAACTGTTTTTT

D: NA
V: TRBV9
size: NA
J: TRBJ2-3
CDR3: CASRAEWGPDTQYF
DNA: TGTGCCAGCAGAGCTGAATGGGGTCCAGATACGCAGTATTTT

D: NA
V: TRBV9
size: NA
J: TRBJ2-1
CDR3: CASSANALDEQFF
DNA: TGTGCCAGCAGCGCTAACGCCCTGGATGAGCAGTTCTTC

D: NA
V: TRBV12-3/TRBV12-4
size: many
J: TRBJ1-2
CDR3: CASRPQVDGGYTF
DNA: TGTGCCAGCAGACCTCAGGTAGACGGTGGCTACACCTTC